The 27 T cell receptor beta chains below were found in one sample sequenced in a study of T cell responses to AZD1222 COVID-19 vaccine. Some clones are missing from TCRdb's copy, which holds only in-frame ones; the method was immunoSEQ multiplex PCR. The sample contains tens of thousands of clones, roughly 90% of which appear only once. Sequencing was performed on peripheral blood, taken on day 0 of MenACWY control vaccination. These receptors all come from an adult in good health.

The V and J genes are TRBV6-2 or TRBV6-3 and TRBJ2-3; possibly TRBD2 for D (6 bases). This CDR3 spans 15 amino acids. CDR1 MNHEY and CDR2 SVGEGT come from the germline V gene. Between the trimmed V and J ends, which lost 4 bases and 6 bases, there was a span of 17 bases. The CDR3 loop is CASSSGTFSGDTQYF. For the CDR3, the DNA is TGTGCCAGCAGTTCCGGGACCTTCAGCGGGGATACGCAGTATTTT.

This rearrangement joins TRBV7-2 to TRBJ1-1, with 10 bases lining up with TRBD1. CDR1 and CDR2 (germline): SGHTA, FQGNSA. There are 14 residues in the CDR3. V shed 6 bases, J shed 4 bases, and the junction held 5 bases outside the gene matches. DNA of the CDR3: TGTGCCAGCAGTTGGGGACAGGGGAGCACTGAAGCTTTCTTT. It specifies CASSWGQGSTEAFF.

The chain links TRBV7-9 to TRBJ1-5; no reliable D call. Germline CDR1 reads SEHNR; CDR2 reads FQNEAQ (reference sequence). The germline V and J ends were trimmed by 1 base and 7 bases, with 14 bases remaining between them. The CDR3 extends over 15 amino acids. CDR3 in DNA: TGTGCCAGCAGCTTAGGGACCACTCCAAGGCAGCCCCAGCATTTT. Its protein is CASSLGTTPRQPQHF.

The chain joins TRBV2 to TRBJ1-5; the D is unclear. This CDR3 contains 15 residues. Germline values: CDR1 SNHLY, CDR2 FYNNEI. V lost 2 bases and J lost 7, with 15 bases in between. In nucleotides, the CDR3 is TGTGCCAGCAGTGAAAGCGTGGGGAGGAACCAGCCCCAGCATTTT. Residues: CASSESVGRNQPQHF.

J is TRBJ2-3 and V is TRBV4-1; D is uncertain. The CDR3 spans 16 residues. Germline-derived CDR1 and CDR2 are MGHRA and YSYEKL. Trimming stripped 0 bases from V and 2 bases from J, with 12 bases between. CDR3 in DNA: TGCGCCAGCAGCCAAGATTACCAGTCAACCACAGATACGCAGTATTTT. This encodes CASSQDYQSTTDTQYF.

This chain links TRBV28 with TRBJ1-4; a possible D gene is TRBD1 (6 bases). Trimming took 7 bases from V and 6 from J, leaving 18 bases between them. This CDR3 is 15 amino acids long. Per the germline V gene, CDR1 is MDHEN and CDR2 is SYDVKM. The CDR3 nucleotides are TGTGCCAGCACCTCCTACAGGGCCGCGGATGAAAAACTGTTTTTT. Translation: CASTSYRAADEKLFF.

The chain employs TRBV10-3 and TRBJ1-5, with unresolved D. This CDR3 comprises 13 residues. Germline CDR1 and CDR2: ENHRY and SYGVKD. Trimming cost V 6 bases and J 2 bases, with 8 bases left between them. CDR3 protein: CAIRGEGNQPQHF. The DNA for the CDR3 is TGTGCCATCAGGGGCGAGGGCAATCAGCCCCAGCATTTT.

This chain connects TRBV6-5 to TRBJ1-1, with D possibly being TRBD1 (5 bases). V was clipped by 3 bases and J by 4 bases, with 15 bases between them. CDR1 and CDR2 (germline): MNHEY, SVGAGI. This CDR3 region has 15 residues. CDR3 sequence: CASSYTGTIGTEAFF. Written as DNA, the CDR3 is TGTGCCAGCAGTTATACCGGGACCATCGGCACTGAAGCTTTCTTT.

The V call is TRBV28, the J call TRBJ1-2, with D perhaps matching TRBD1 (6 bases). Germline V gene lookup returns CDR1 MDHEN and CDR2 SYDVKM. The CDR3 has 14 residues. The V end was cut by 4 bases, the J end by 4 bases, with 13 bases between. In nucleotides, the CDR3 is TGTGCCAGCAGTTCCCCAGGGGTGCGCTATGGCTACACCTTC. Encoded protein: CASSSPGVRYGYTF.

The V and J genes are TRBV7-2 and TRBJ1-6; D is uncertain. The CDR3 has 15 amino acids. Between the trimmed V and J ends, which lost 4 bases and 1 base, there was a span of 8 bases. The germline V gene has CDR1 SGHTA and CDR2 FQGNSA. The CDR3 bases are TGTGCCAGCAGCTCTACGAGGTCCTATAATTCACCCCTCCACTTT. Translating it yields CASSSTRSYNSPLHF.

In nucleotides, the CDR3 is TGTGCCAGCAGAGAGGGGATTGCAACCTACGAGCAGTACTTC. Its protein is CASREGIATYEQYF. The V and J genes are TRBV7-2 and TRBJ2-7, with D tentatively TRBD1 or TRBD2 (5 bases each). Trimming pared 6 bases from V and 2 bases from J, leaving 14 bases between. This CDR3 has 14 amino acids. Per the germline V gene, CDR1 is SGHTA and CDR2 is FQGNSA. The full variable domain, its missing parts supplied by reference TRBV7-2 and TRBJ2-7, is GAGVSQSPSNKVTEKGKDVELRCDPISGHTALYWYRQSLGQGLEFLIYFQGNSAPDKSGLPSDRFSAERTGGSVSTLTIQRTQQEDSAVYLCASREGIATYEQYFGPGTRLTVT.

A few counts support this clone. The rearrangement links TRBV10-3 to TRBJ2-2; no definite D call. Trimming stripped 10 bases from V and 2 bases from J, with 11 bases between. This CDR3 is built from 13 residues. From germline, CDR1 is ENHRY and CDR2 SYGVKD. This chain's CDR3 is CATRRENTGELFF. The CDR3 coding sequence is TGTGCCACCCGCAGAGAAAACACCGGGGAGCTGTTTTTT.

V gene TRBV7-6 combines with J gene TRBJ2-6; TRBD1 is a possible D gene (6 bases). CDR3 size: 18 residues. The V end was cut by 5 bases, the J end by 0 bases, with 17 bases between. Germline lookup yields CDR1 SGHVS and CDR2 FNYEAQ. The CDR3 nucleotides are TGTGCCAGCAGCCCCCTAATGGGGGCTAGCTCTGGGGCCAACGTCCTGACTTTC. Amino acid sequence: CASSPLMGASSGANVLTF.

This chain links TRBV24-1 with TRBJ2-3; tentative D call: TRBD2 (6 bases). Trimming stripped 6 bases from V and 5 bases from J, with 8 bases between. This CDR3 contains 12 residues. In germline, CDR1 is KGHDR, CDR2 SFDVKD. The CDR3 nucleotides are TGTGCCACCAGTCTCGGGGGAGATACGCAGTATTTT. This encodes CATSLGGDTQYF.

The chain is built from TRBV7-9 and TRBJ2-7, with D possibly matching TRBD2 (7 bases). This CDR3 contains 13 residues. Trimming cost V 6 bases and J 2 bases, with 11 bases left between them. Germline V gives CDR1 SEHNR, CDR2 FQNEAQ (reference sequence). The DNA of the CDR3 is TGTGCCAGCAGGGGGGGGCCTCCCTACGAGCAGTACTTC. Amino acids: CASRGGPPYEQYF.

J is TRBJ2-2 and V is TRBV12-5, with D possibly TRBD1 on 6 matching bases. The V end lost 1 base, the J end lost 4 bases, and 13 bases lay between the germline ends. CDR3 length equals 16 residues. CDR1 is LGHNT, CDR2 FRNRAP, per germline. Here the CDR3 DNA reads TGTGCTAGTGGTTTGGCCTCAGGGGTGGGCACCGGGGAGCTGTTTTTT. This translates into CASGLASGVGTGELFF.

V usage is TRBV19 and J usage is TRBJ1-1; 11 bases agree with TRBD1. There are 14 residues in the CDR3. J gave up 7 bases and V 6 bases, and 7 bases lay outside the gene matches. Germline values: CDR1 LNHDA, CDR2 SQIVND (reference sequence). This CDR3 reads CASRVDRGQGEAFF. CDR3 nucleotide sequence: TGTGCCAGTAGAGTGGACAGGGGGCAAGGTGAAGCTTTCTTT.

The chain links TRBV13 to TRBJ2-5; D tentatively reads TRBD1 or TRBD2 (5 bases each). V gave up 4 bases and J gave up 5 bases, with 11 bases separating them. The germline V gene has CDR1 PRHDT and CDR2 FYEKMQ (reference sequence). The CDR3 is made up of 13 amino acids. The chain's CDR3 is CASSYQGVETQYF. The CDR3 nucleotides are TGTGCCAGCAGCTATCAGGGAGTGGAGACCCAGTACTTC.

This CDR3 reads CASVRTRGLNTEAFF. The CDR3 DNA is TGTGCCAGCGTTCGGACACGGGGCCTGAACACTGAAGCTTTCTTT. The rearrangement joins TRBV2 to TRBJ1-1, with D tentatively TRBD1 (5 bases). The CDR3 has 15 amino acids. Germline CDR1 and CDR2: SNHLY and FYNNEI. V lost 8 bases and J 0 bases, leaving 16 bases between the germline ends.

The chain is built from TRBV7-9 and TRBJ1-4, with D perhaps matching TRBD1 (5 bases). Trimming removed 4 bases at V and 6 bases at J, with 9 bases between. CDR3 length: 13 residues. Germline CDR1 SEHNR, CDR2 FQNEAQ (reference sequence). In DNA form, the CDR3 reads TGTGCCAGCAGCTCCGGGACCCATGAAAAACTGTTTTTT. It codes for CASSSGTHEKLFF.

The chain has TRBV12-5 and TRBJ1-2; D is undetermined. Trimming pared 2 bases from V and 4 bases from J, leaving 20 bases between. Germline V gene lookup returns CDR1 LGHNT and CDR2 FRNRAP. The length of the CDR3 is 17 residues. The chain's CDR3 is CASGLSPFEGRAYGYTF. DNA of the CDR3: TGTGCTAGTGGTTTGTCGCCATTTGAAGGGCGCGCCTATGGCTACACCTTC.

The chain links TRBV27 to TRBJ1-3; a weak D match, TRBD1 (5 bases). The CDR3 is 13 residues long. Germline V gives CDR1 MNHEY, CDR2 SMNVEV (reference sequence). The V end was cut by 3 bases, the J end by 4 bases, with 7 bases between. The CDR3 loop reads CASSFQGGNTIYF. CDR3 bases: TGTGCCAGCAGTTTCCAGGGAGGAAACACCATATATTTT.

The chain joins TRBV5-4 to TRBJ1-2, with no clear D. Deletions cut 0 bases from V and 2 bases from J, with 11 bases between. The length of the CDR3 is 15 residues. Germline CDR1 and CDR2: SGHNT and YYREEE (reference sequence). CDR3 in DNA: TGTGCCAGCAGCTTGGCCGGGAGGGTAAACTATGGCTACACCTTC. This codes for CASSLAGRVNYGYTF.

V and J are TRBV11-3 and TRBJ2-1; 7 bases line up with TRBD2. Germline lookup yields CDR1 SGHNT and CDR2 YENEEA. V lost 1 base and J lost 4; bases outside the gene matches: 4. The CDR3 extends over 15 amino acids. The CDR3 spells CASSLAAGSYNEQFF. The CDR3 DNA reads TGTGCCAGCAGCTTAGCAGCGGGGTCATACAATGAGCAGTTCTTC.

The gene calls are TRBV6-5 and TRBJ1-2; the match to TRBD1 covers 7 bases. The V segment lost 5 bases and the J segment 6 bases; nucleotides outside the gene matches: 3. The CDR3 runs to 12 residues. Germline V CDR1 and CDR2: MNHEY, SVGAGI. The CDR3 reads CASSRDSNGYTF. Here the CDR3 DNA reads TGTGCCAGCAGTCGGGACAGCAATGGCTACACCTTC.

This chain links TRBV28 with TRBJ2-2, with a tentative D call TRBD1 (6 bases). Germline assignment: CDR1 MDHEN and CDR2 SYDVKM. The CDR3 has 14 residues. Between the trimmed V and J ends, which lost 6 bases and 7 bases, there was a span of 15 bases. In nucleotides, the CDR3 is TGTGCCAGCAGCAGGGGTGGGGCCGGCGGGGAGCTGTTTTTT. It is translated as CASSRGGAGGELFF. Drawing the rest from reference TRBV28 and TRBJ2-2, the complete variable domain is DVKVTQSSRYLVKRTGEKVFLECVQDMDHENMFWYRQDPGLGLRLIYFSYDVKMKEKGDIPEGYSVSREKKERFSLILESASTNQTSMYLCASSRGGAGGELFFGEGSRLTVL.

The chain employs TRBV5-4 and TRBJ1-6; D call uncertain. From germline, CDR1 is SGHNT and CDR2 YYREEE (reference sequence). V lost 3 bases to trimming and J lost 10 bases, with 8 bases between them. The length of the CDR3 is 12 residues. DNA of the CDR3: TGTGCCAGCAGCTCCTTTAGCTCACCCCTCCACTTT. It codes for CASSSFSSPLHF.